Listed below are T cell receptor beta chains from one sample, sequenced in a study of cytomegalovirus exposure and HLA in healthy donors. TCRdb's copy holds only in-frame clones and misses some; the assay was immunoSEQ multiplex PCR. The table lists around 110,000 clones, around 74% of them singletons. Sequences were obtained from PBMCs. Receptors were obtained from a man aged 25-40 years in good health and CMV-seropositive. Each CDR3 is given without its conserved first and last residue. A D gene is named only where the DNA matches it firmly.

d_gene	j_gene	v_gene	CDR3aa
TRBD2	TRBJ2-3	TRBV6-5	ASSSGTSGGADTQY
-	TRBJ2-7	TRBV29-1	SVARGANYEQY
-	TRBJ2-3	TRBV19	ASSILTDADTQY
TRBD2	TRBJ2-5	TRBV5-1	ASRGTSGGSETQY
-	TRBJ2-1	TRBV4-3	ASSQVAGVVYNEQF
-	TRBJ1-5	TRBV4-3	ASSQNRDQPQH
TRBD1	TRBJ1-1	TRBV7-2	ASSFYSAGTGGTEAF
-	TRBJ1-1	TRBV19	ASSISQATTEAF
TRBD1	TRBJ2-5	TRBV7-9	ASSPGQGTETQY
TRBD2	TRBJ2-2	TRBV5-1	ASSLARGGLTGELF
-	TRBJ1-5	TRBV7-9	ASSPDSPNQPQH
TRBD2	TRBJ2-1	TRBV7-8	ASSSYRLAGANEQF
TRBD2	TRBJ2-7	TRBV28	ASTPRGLAGGNEQY
-	TRBJ2-7	TRBV4-3	ASSQDRIYEQY
TRBD1	TRBJ1-5	TRBV6-1	ASTTRQGRIQPQH
-	TRBJ2-3	TRBV6-5	ASSSPGADTQY
TRBD1	TRBJ2-1	TRBV27	ASSLSRQGAEQF
-	TRBJ1-6	TRBV28	ASSLYENSPLH
TRBD2	TRBJ2-1	TRBV5-1	ASSTSGGYNEQF
-	TRBJ2-1	TRBV4-3	ASSQDRGGHEQF
TRBD1	TRBJ1-2	TRBV18	ASSPATGVYGYT
TRBD1	TRBJ1-5	TRBV2	ASSAQGARSNQPQH
-	-	TRBV23-1	ASSQSTGTYEQY
-	TRBJ1-5	TRBV7-9	ASSHSNQPQH
TRBD2	TRBJ2-6	TRBV5-4	ASSLGGSGGGANVLT
-	TRBJ2-7	TRBV11-2	ASSLEADSREQY
TRBD1	TRBJ2-3	TRBV4-1	ASSQDRGQGESTDTQY
TRBD2	TRBJ2-7	TRBV7-2	ASSFTSGALYEQY
TRBD2	TRBJ2-7	TRBV19	ASSIGLAGTYEQY
-	TRBJ1-2	TRBV5-1	ASSPWGEVSNGYT
TRBD2	TRBJ2-3	TRBV5-4	ASSLGLAGTDTQY
-	TRBJ2-2	TRBV27	ASSLGAGDRELF
TRBD1	TRBJ1-6	TRBV30	AWGTGNNSPLH
TRBD1	TRBJ1-1	TRBV28	ASGIDREEAF
-	TRBJ2-3	TRBV7-2	ASSPVSADTQY
TRBD2	TRBJ2-1	TRBV7-9	AASSGTSGGSSYNEQF
TRBD1	TRBJ2-1	TRBV19	ASSTEGTGVEEQF
TRBD1	TRBJ1-2	TRBV28	ASSSSNGGTDLSRGT
TRBD1	TRBJ1-1	TRBV11-2	ASSLVADRGSTEAF
-	TRBJ1-3	TRBV4-2	ASSPRKGAGNTIY
TRBD2	TRBJ2-5	TRBV7-9	ASRGGETQY
TRBD1	TRBJ2-3	TRBV4-3	ASSQPGTAYSTDTQY
-	TRBJ2-5	TRBV7-6	ASSRGDQETQY
-	TRBJ1-6	TRBV30	AWSPGRDNSPLH
-	TRBJ2-7	TRBV19	ASSIGGGGLAYEQY
-	TRBJ1-5	TRBV4-2	ASSQDQGGHQPQH
TRBD2	TRBJ2-5	TRBV2	ASGLAGNLETQY
-	TRBJ1-5	TRBV28	ASRWTETSNQPQH
TRBD1	TRBJ1-6	TRBV9	ASSITGDVSYNSPLH
TRBD1	TRBJ1-4	TRBV6-5	ASRTPGQGNEKLF
-	TRBJ1-1	TRBV5-4	ASSLRAGVTEAF
TRBD2	TRBJ2-2	TRBV7-9	ASSPGLASTGELF
-	TRBJ2-3	TRBV5-8	ASTQAPPTDTQY
-	TRBJ1-2	TRBV30	AWSVRGGYGYT